The rows below give T cell receptor beta chains drawn from one sample of a study. TCRdb independently ran MiXCR on the 5' RACE reads; one entry per CDR3 protein. Of 7,000 to 9,000 distinct CDR3 sequences listed, 15% to 20% were seen once; the top ten hold roughly 3.6%. The specimen sequenced was memory CD4+ T cells sorted from blood. These TCRs come from a female donor with breast cancer. Each CDR3 is given with its conserved first and last residue. The order of the fields is D gene, clone size, V gene, J gene, CDR3 protein, CDR3 DNA. The D gene is left open where the match is weak. Clone size appears in some rows only: once, few, many, or a class for an expanded clone.

D: -
size: medium-sized
V: TRBV20-1
J: TRBJ1-1
CDR3: CSASSMGGTEAFF
DNA: TGCAGTGCTAGTAGTATGGGGGGCACTGAAGCTTTCTTT

D: -
size: medium-sized
V: TRBV24-1
J: TRBJ2-3
CDR3: CATTGQSTDTQYF
DNA: TGTGCCACCACAGGACAGTCCACAGATACGCAGTATTTT

D: -
size: medium-sized
V: TRBV20-1
J: TRBJ1-4
CDR3: CSARDKGNDPREKLFF
DNA: TGCAGTGCTAGAGATAAAGGGAACGACCCGAGGGAAAAACTGTTTTTT

D: -
size: few
V: TRBV5-6
J: TRBJ2-5
CDR3: CASSFRQQTQYF
DNA: TGTGCCAGCAGCTTCCGGCAGCAGACCCAGTACTTC

D: -
size: medium-sized
V: TRBV5-1
J: TRBJ2-1
CDR3: CASSRTIQSRDLSYNEQFF
DNA: TGCGCCAGCAGCCGAACGATTCAATCTCGGGACCTCTCCTACAATGAGCAGTTCTTC

D: TRBD1
size: many
V: TRBV30
J: TRBJ2-2
CDR3: CACGGQGTRELFF
DNA: TGTGCCTGCGGGGGACAGGGGACTAGGGAGCTGTTTTTT

D: TRBD1
size: -
V: TRBV5-4
J: TRBJ2-7
CDR3: CASSPDRQGASYEQYF
DNA: TGTGCCAGCAGCCCCGACCGACAGGGGGCGTCCTACGAGCAGTACTTC

D: -
size: medium-sized
V: TRBV21-1
J: TRBJ2-6
CDR3: CASSKRPGSGANVLTF
DNA: TGTGCCAGCAGCAAAAGACCCGGCTCCGGGGCCAACGTCCTGACTTTC

D: TRBD2
size: medium-sized
V: TRBV5-1
J: TRBJ2-7
CDR3: CASSLAGAGAANYEQYF
DNA: TGCGCCAGCAGCTTGGCCGGAGCGGGGGCTGCGAACTACGAGCAGTACTTC

D: -
size: medium-sized
V: TRBV5-5
J: TRBJ2-7
CDR3: CASSKATTAAYEQYF
DNA: TGTGCCAGCAGCAAAGCGACTACCGCTGCCTACGAGCAGTACTTC

D: -
size: many
V: TRBV28
J: TRBJ1-4
CDR3: CASSLMGSSEKLFF
DNA: TGTGCCAGCAGTTTAATGGGTAGTAGTGAAAAACTGTTTTTT

D: -
size: -
V: TRBV5-1
J: TRBJ2-5
CDR3: CASSTQLYQETQYF
DNA: TGCGCCAGCAGCACTCAGCTGTACCAAGAGACCCAGTACTTC

D: TRBD2
size: -
V: TRBV25-1
J: TRBJ2-1
CDR3: CASSETSGRYNNEQFF
DNA: TGTGCCAGCAGTGAGACTAGCGGGCGCTACAACAATGAGCAGTTCTTC

D: -
size: medium-sized
V: TRBV15
J: TRBJ2-3
CDR3: CATSNRDWADTQYF
DNA: TGTGCCACCAGCAACCGGGACTGGGCAGATACGCAGTATTTT

D: -
size: medium-sized
V: TRBV3-1
J: TRBJ1-2
CDR3: CASSQNGAGGYGYTF
DNA: TGTGCCAGCAGCCAAAATGGCGCTGGCGGCTATGGCTACACCTTC

D: TRBD1
size: -
V: TRBV20-1
J: TRBJ2-6
CDR3: CSASLGQAGANGLTF
DNA: TGCAGTGCTTCCCTCGGACAGGCTGGGGCCAACGGCCTGACTTTC

D: -
size: -
V: TRBV27
J: TRBJ2-6
CDR3: CASSRLDGANVLTF
DNA: TGTGCCAGCAGCCGACTGGATGGGGCCAACGTCCTGACTTTC

D: TRBD1
size: -
V: TRBV30
J: TRBJ1-2
CDR3: CAWETGSYGYTF
DNA: TGTGCCTGGGAGACAGGGAGCTATGGCTACACCTTC

D: -
size: medium-sized
V: TRBV20-1
J: TRBJ2-1
CDR3: CSARTVNEQFF
DNA: TGCAGTGCTAGGACGGTGAATGAGCAGTTCTTC

D: -
size: -
V: TRBV12-3/TRBV12-4
J: TRBJ2-3
CDR3: CASSLLQGGSDTQYF
DNA: TGTGCCAGCAGTTTACTACAGGGTGGGTCAGATACGCAGTATTTT

D: -
size: medium-sized
V: TRBV12-3/TRBV12-4
J: TRBJ2-5
CDR3: CASSGGLETQYF
DNA: TGTGCCAGCAGTGGGGGGCTAGAGACCCAGTACTTC

D: -
size: few
V: TRBV5-1
J: TRBJ1-1
CDR3: CASSLPGGDTEACF
DNA: TGCGCCAGCAGCTTGCCCGGCGGGGACACTGAAGCCTGCTTT

D: TRBD2
size: medium-sized
V: TRBV9
J: TRBJ2-1
CDR3: CASSVVAGVVNEQFF
DNA: TGTGCCAGCAGCGTAGTAGCGGGGGTGGTAAATGAGCAGTTCTTC

D: -
size: few
V: TRBV12-3/TRBV12-4
J: TRBJ2-3
CDR3: CASSFGHNTDTQYF
DNA: TGTGCCAGCAGTTTCGGGCACAACACAGATACGCAGTATTTT

D: -
size: medium-sized
V: TRBV7-9
J: TRBJ1-2
CDR3: CASSLALPQSYGYTF
DNA: TGTGCCAGCAGCTTAGCGCTCCCCCAAAGCTATGGCTACACCTTC

D: -
size: -
V: TRBV6-2/TRBV6-3
J: TRBJ1-5
CDR3: CASSYKSWESQPQHF
DNA: TGCGCCAGCAGTTACAAGTCTTGGGAGAGTCAGCCCCAGCATTTT

D: -
size: many
V: TRBV7-8
J: TRBJ2-7
CDR3: CASSTQILSGPYEQYF
DNA: TGTGCCAGCAGCACCCAAATCTTAAGCGGACCCTACGAGCAGTACTTC

D: -
size: medium-sized
V: TRBV5-6
J: TRBJ1-4
CDR3: CASSSKLTPTNEKLFF
DNA: TGTGCCAGCAGCTCAAAGTTGACACCGACTAATGAAAAACTGTTTTTT

D: TRBD1
size: medium-sized
V: TRBV9
J: TRBJ1-5
CDR3: CASRARGDQPQHF
DNA: TGTGCCAGCAGAGCCAGGGGGGATCAGCCCCAGCATTTT

D: -
size: many
V: TRBV7-8
J: TRBJ1-6
CDR3: CASNLGGGYNSPLHF
DNA: TGTGCCAGCAACTTAGGGGGGGGCTATAATTCACCCCTCCACTTT

D: TRBD1
size: medium-sized
V: TRBV7-6
J: TRBJ1-1
CDR3: CASSQFDRAEAFF
DNA: TGTGCCAGCAGCCAATTCGACAGGGCTGAAGCTTTCTTT

D: TRBD2
size: many
V: TRBV5-1
J: TRBJ2-3
CDR3: CASRAGTTGDTQYF
DNA: TGCGCCAGCAGGGCCGGGACTACTGGAGATACGCAGTATTTT

D: -
size: medium-sized
V: TRBV7-9
J: TRBJ2-7
CDR3: CASSLTGDEQYF
DNA: TGTGCCAGCAGCCTTACGGGCGACGAGCAGTACTTC

D: TRBD2
size: medium-sized
V: TRBV7-2
J: TRBJ2-2
CDR3: CASSPPSGQNTGELFF
DNA: TGTGCCAGCAGCCCCCCTAGCGGGCAGAACACCGGGGAGCTGTTTTTT

D: TRBD1
size: many
V: TRBV7-9
J: TRBJ2-1
CDR3: CASSLEWDRAEQFF
DNA: TGTGCCAGCAGCTTAGAGTGGGACAGGGCTGAGCAGTTCTTC

D: -
size: many
V: TRBV29-1
J: TRBJ1-1
CDR3: CSVAWRNSGAFF
DNA: TGCAGCGTTGCCTGGAGAAACTCGGGAGCTTTCTTT

D: -
size: many
V: TRBV7-3
J: TRBJ2-2
CDR3: CASSLISTGAQEGELFF
DNA: TGTGCCAGCAGCTTAATATCGACTGGGGCCCAGGAAGGGGAGCTGTTTTTT

D: -
size: -
V: TRBV10-3
J: TRBJ1-1
CDR3: CATKGQTNTEAFF
DNA: TGTGCCACCAAAGGGCAGACGAACACTGAAGCTTTCTTT

D: -
size: once
V: TRBV7-9
J: TRBJ2-3
CDR3: CANSLVETDTQYF
DNA: TGTGCCAACAGCTTAGTGGAAACAGATACGCAGTATTTT

D: -
size: medium-sized
V: TRBV10-3
J: TRBJ2-2
CDR3: CAITPGLTRSGELFF
DNA: TGTGCCATCACTCCGGGACTGACCCGTTCCGGGGAGCTGTTTTTT

D: TRBD1
size: medium-sized
V: TRBV28
J: TRBJ1-1
CDR3: CASISPQGARTEAFF
DNA: TGTGCCAGCATTTCACCCCAGGGGGCGAGGACTGAAGCTTTCTTT

D: -
size: medium-sized
V: TRBV6-5
J: TRBJ1-3
CDR3: CASSYSPGGPNTIYF
DNA: TGTGCCAGCAGTTACTCCCCCGGGGGGCCAAACACCATATATTTT

D: TRBD1
size: medium-sized
V: TRBV19
J: TRBJ2-6
CDR3: CASSRTGSSGANVLTF
DNA: TGTGCCAGTTCACGGACAGGGAGCTCTGGGGCCAACGTCCTGACTTTC